Shown below are 11 T cell receptor beta chains from a single sample sequenced in a study of beta chain features in type 1 diabetes (dated by TCRdb to the late 2010s). Broad study findings and their caveats: In all four CD4+ subsets, TCRB CDR3 length was moderately but significantly shorter in type 1 diabetes patients.

The receptor library was made with the immunoSEQ multiplex PCR assay. The High Capacity cDNA Reverse Transcription Kit was used to reverse transcribe all of the isolated RNA, meaning that expressed TCRB transcripts were what got sequenced. TCRdb mirrors the immuneACCESS table, restricted to in-frame sequences. Some clones are absent from its copies; in checked studies, under half trace to an unresolved V gene, and the reason for the others is unknown. This sample has more than 250,000 clones in its table, and over 14% of those were observed once. The ten largest account for 0.015% to 0.017% of the sample. Their cognate antigens are unknown. Specimen: naive CD4+ T cells from blood. The cell subset or site label, as the study defines it: true naive CD4+ T cells. The source is a man aged 18 to 35 with type 1 diabetes.

This clone was found a few times. The chain has TRBV11-2 and TRBJ2-1; the match to TRBD2 covers 7 bases. The germline CDR1 and CDR2 sequences are SGHAT and FQNNGV. The CDR3 totals 17 residues. V lost 6 bases and J lost 3; bases outside the gene matches: 14. CDR3 DNA: TGTGCCAGCAGGACGCAGGCTAGCGGACGTATCTACAATGAGCAGTTCTTC. It specifies CASRTQASGRIYNEQFF.

The chain carries TRBV5-1 and TRBJ2-7, with unresolved D. V lost 0 bases and J lost 0, with 13 bases in between. Germline V CDR1 and CDR2: SGHRS, YFSETQ. The CDR3 is 16 residues long. CDR3 sequence: CASSLDGYISSYEQYF. Written as DNA, the CDR3 is TGCGCCAGCAGCTTGGACGGGTATATCAGCTCCTACGAGCAGTACTTC.

This clone has only a few counts. This chain uses TRBV30 with TRBJ1-2; D is unclear. Per the germline V gene, CDR1 is GTSNPN and CDR2 is SVGIG (reference sequence). Trimming pared 4 bases from V and 5 bases from J, leaving 14 bases between. CDR3 size: 13 residues. The CDR3: CAWTPWEEYGYTF. Here the CDR3 DNA reads TGTGCCTGGACCCCCTGGGAGGAGTATGGCTACACCTTC.

A few counts support this clone. V gene TRBV5-1 combines with J gene TRBJ2-6, with unresolved D. This CDR3 comprises 15 residues. Germline V CDR1 and CDR2: SGHRS, YFSETQ. The germline V and J ends were trimmed by 2 bases and 4 bases, with 10 bases remaining between them. CDR3: CASSFGVAGANVLTF. The CDR3 DNA reads TGCGCCAGCAGCTTCGGAGTGGCGGGGGCCAACGTCCTGACTTTC.

This chain links TRBV5-1 with TRBJ2-5, with a possible D match to TRBD2 (6 bases). Deletions cut 0 bases from V and 5 bases from J, with 14 bases between. CDR1 and CDR2 from the germline V gene are SGHRS and YFSETQ. The CDR3 totals 15 residues. CDR3 amino acids: CASSLGRTTAETQYF. CDR3 in DNA: TGCGCCAGCAGCTTGGGTAGGACTACTGCGGAGACCCAGTACTTC.

This clone was detected only a few times. The genes are TRBV20-1 and TRBJ2-1; no definite D call. Trimming pared 3 bases from V and 7 bases from J, leaving 7 bases between. This CDR3 region has 11 residues. From germline, CDR1 is DFQATT and CDR2 SNEGSKA (reference sequence). CDR3 nucleotides: TGCAGTGCTAGCGTGAGGAATGAGCAGTTCTTC. It yields the protein CSASVRNEQFF.

This clone was detected a few times. The CDR3 here is CASSQGRGLTSTDTQYF. CDR3 DNA: TGCGCCAGCAGCCAAGGGAGGGGACTAACTAGCACAGATACGCAGTATTTT. The chain is built from TRBV4-3 and TRBJ2-3; 7 bases agree with TRBD2. The CDR3 is 17 amino acids. V gave up 1 base and J gave up 0 bases; unmatched junction bases: 7. Germline lookup yields CDR1 LGHNA and CDR2 YSLEER.

This chain uses TRBV30 with TRBJ2-7; 7 bases line up with TRBD1. The J segment lost 0 bases and the V segment lost 0 bases, leaving 8 bases of the junction unmatched. From germline, CDR1 is GTSNPN and CDR2 SVGIG (reference sequence). The CDR3 totals 16 residues. The CDR3 DNA sequence: TGTGCCTGGAGTGTAGGGCCACGACAGGGCTCCTACGAGCAGTACTTC. Translated, it gives CAWSVGPRQGSYEQYF.

The rearrangement joins TRBV5-4 to TRBJ2-7, with 7 bases matching TRBD2. From germline, CDR1 is SGHNT and CDR2 YYREEE (reference sequence). This CDR3 region has 16 residues. V was pared by 1 base and J by 7 bases, with 14 bases of the junction left unmatched. Written as DNA, the CDR3 is TGTGCCAGCAGCTTGAGTGTAGTGGGACTACGGCCTGAGCAGTACTTC. Protein product: CASSLSVVGLRPEQYF.

A few counts support this clone. This chain links TRBV2 with TRBJ2-1; D remains unclear. V was pared by 5 bases and J by 4 bases, with 9 bases between. This CDR3 has 13 amino acids. Germline values: CDR1 SNHLY, CDR2 FYNNEI. The CDR3 coding sequence is TGTGCCAGCAGTCGGGTCGAGTACAATGAGCAGTTCTTC. Translated, it gives CASSRVEYNEQFF. The full variable domain, its missing parts supplied by reference TRBV2 and TRBJ2-1, is EPEVTQTPSHQVTQMGQEVILRCVPISNHLYFYWYRQILGQKVEFLVSFYNNEISEKSEIFDDQFSVERPDGSNFTLKIRSTKLEDSAMYFCASSRVEYNEQFFGPGTRLTVL.

J is TRBJ1-1 and V is TRBV28, with no clear D. With 3 bases removed from V and 0 bases from J, the gap between germline ends came to 11 bases. Germline loops: CDR1 MDHEN, CDR2 SYDVKM. This CDR3 is 15 amino acids long. The DNA of the CDR3 is TGTGCCAGCAGTTTGAGCAGGATGATGAACACTGAAGCTTTCTTT. Encoded protein: CASSLSRMMNTEAFF.